The clone carrying this T cell receptor (beta chain) has a count of ten or more. V lost 2 bases to trimming and J lost 6 bases; unmatched junction nucleotides: 4. Germline V gives CDR1 DFQATT, CDR2 SNEGSKA (reference sequence). The CDR3 is 14 amino acids. The data stem from a study of blood T cells in healthy people across ages. Combining a sample-barcoded 5' primer with a J-beta primer mix, a second PCR ran for roughly 7 to 11 cycles. Each CDR3 protein is one row after TCRdb ran MiXCR on the 5' RACE reads. In the table there are roughly 1,500,000 distinct CDR3 sequences, about 35% of which are singletons.

Sequencing used blood. The receptor's source is a woman in her 30s in good health. This chain joins TRBV20-1 and TRBJ2-1; TRBD2 aligns across 10 bases. CDR3 sequence (DNA): TGCAGTGCTAGAAGGCTAGCGGGAGCCAATGAGCAGTTCTTC. Protein product: CSARRLAGANEQFF.